The sample holds one count of the clone carrying this TCR beta chain. This sample was taken from a study of blood T cell repertoires in COVID-19. Background on the study: Some COVID-19 samples were acute and others convalescent; all came from the United States, Italy and Spain.

Losses at the gene ends were 6 bases for V and 8 bases for J; bases not matched to a gene: 9. Looked up from germline, CDR1 is MNHEY and CDR2 is SVGAGI. The CDR3 length is 15 residues. Assay: immunoSEQ multiplex PCR; the TCRdb copy retains only in-frame clones and omits some. The profile covers roughly 160,000 clones, with about four fifths appearing a single time and 3% to 3.5% taken by the ten largest. Participants, roughly 18 to 90 years old, spanned about two dozen US areas. The chain links TRBV6-5 to TRBJ2-1; 11 nucleotides match TRBD2. The sequence derives from a woman aged 60-70 years who had recovered from COVID-19. What was sequenced was PBMCs or T cells enriched from blood (not recorded which). Written as DNA, the CDR3 is TGTGCCAGCAGCATCCTAGCGGGGGGCGGGCATGAGCAGTTCTTC. Its protein is CASSILAGGGHEQFF.